The T cell receptor (beta chain) under discussion was sequenced for a study of PD-L1 blockade in urothelial cancer. Study details: Bladder-origin urothelial cancer in males described twenty-five of the 29 patients. Findings of the study overall: Lower than median blood TCR clonality before treatment predicted better survival.

The time point denotes: pretreatment peripheral blood. Each PCR contained spiked-in synthetic TCR analog templates. Measured with immunoSEQ multiplex PCR; TCRdb has only the in-frame clones, and not every one. The sample lists 35,000 to 45,000 clones, 82% occurring once. As concerns this clone: Its target is unknown.

The origin of this receptor is a man aged 55-75 years with urothelial cancer. Sequenced here: PBMCs, sampled around atezolizumab (anti-PD-L1) treatment.

The CDR3 spells CASSLVTRDEAFF. CDR3 in DNA: TGTGCCAGCAGCTTAGTGACGCGGGATGAAGCTTTCTTT. This chain joins TRBV7-6 and TRBJ1-1; D not resolved. V lost 1 base to trimming and J lost 7 bases, with 10 bases between them. Germline V CDR1 and CDR2: SGHVS, FNYEAQ. CDR3 length: 13 amino acids.